This T cell receptor beta chain comes out of a study of blood T cell repertoires in COVID-19. Looking at the study overall: Researchers got acute and convalescent COVID-19 samples from the United States, Italy and Spain.

Seattle researchers signed up patients amid active infection and tracked them longitudinally. The V gene's germline CDR1 is MNHEY and CDR2 SVGAGI. This CDR3 region has 15 residues. Trimming took 6 bases from V and 3 from J; bases not matched to a gene: 11. Per the authors' pipeline: Amplified reference gene primers provided the basis for estimating nucleated cell counts. Measured with immunoSEQ multiplex PCR; TCRdb has only the in-frame clones, and not every one. For V, J and clone size, that table is used; D and trimming come from the DNA. Of 200,000 to 300,000 clones in the sample, around 90% are singletons; the top ten hold around 5.1%.

The TCR was taken from an older woman with COVID-19, enrolled during active disease. J is TRBJ2-7 and V is TRBV6-5; 7 bases align to TRBD2. Sequences were obtained from peripheral blood. CDR3 region: CASSLYRTSIYEQYF. CDR3 bases: TGTGCCAGCAGCCTCTATAGGACTAGTATCTACGAGCAGTACTTC.